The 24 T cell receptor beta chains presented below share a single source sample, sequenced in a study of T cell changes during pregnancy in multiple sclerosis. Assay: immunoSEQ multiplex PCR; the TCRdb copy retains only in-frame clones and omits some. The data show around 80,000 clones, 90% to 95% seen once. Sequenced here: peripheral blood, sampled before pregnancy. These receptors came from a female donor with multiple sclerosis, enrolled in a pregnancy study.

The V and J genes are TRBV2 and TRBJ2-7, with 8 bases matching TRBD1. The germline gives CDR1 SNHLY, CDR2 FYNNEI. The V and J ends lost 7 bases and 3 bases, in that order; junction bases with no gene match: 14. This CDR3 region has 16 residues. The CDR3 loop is CASNKAPGQAHYEQYF. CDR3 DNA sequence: TGTGCCAGCAACAAGGCTCCGGGACAGGCCCACTACGAGCAGTACTTC.

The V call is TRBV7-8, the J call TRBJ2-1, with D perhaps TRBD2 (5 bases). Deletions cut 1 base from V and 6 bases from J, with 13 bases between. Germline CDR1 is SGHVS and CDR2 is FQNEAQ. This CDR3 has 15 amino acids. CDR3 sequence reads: CASSLGPGTGNEQFF. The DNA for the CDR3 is TGTGCCAGCAGCTTAGGTCCGGGAACGGGCAATGAGCAGTTCTTC.

CDR3 DNA: TGTGCCAGTAGTATCGGTATGTCACCCCTCCACTTT. As protein: CASSIGMSPLHF. The chain is built from TRBV19 and TRBJ1-6; D is unclear. The germline CDR1 and CDR2 sequences are LNHDA and SQIVND (reference sequence). V dropped 3 bases and J dropped 10 bases, with 7 bases sitting between them. The CDR3 is 12 residues long.

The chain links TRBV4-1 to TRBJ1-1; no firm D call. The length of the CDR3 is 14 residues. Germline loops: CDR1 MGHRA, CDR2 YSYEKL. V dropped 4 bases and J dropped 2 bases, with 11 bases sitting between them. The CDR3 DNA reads TGCGCCAGCAGCCCCCTTGGGAGTAACACTGAAGCTTTCTTT. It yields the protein CASSPLGSNTEAFF.

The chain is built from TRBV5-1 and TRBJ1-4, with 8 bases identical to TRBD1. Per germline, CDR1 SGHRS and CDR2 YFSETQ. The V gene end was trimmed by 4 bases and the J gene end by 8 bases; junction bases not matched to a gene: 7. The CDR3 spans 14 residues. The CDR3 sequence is CASSTDRVGEKLFF. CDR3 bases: TGCGCCAGCAGCACGGACAGGGTTGGGGAAAAACTGTTTTTT. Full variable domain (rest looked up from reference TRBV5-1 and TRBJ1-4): KAGVTQTPRYLIKTRGQQVTLSCSPISGHRSVSWYQQTPGQGLQFLFEYFSETQRNKGNFPGRFSGRQFSNSRSEMNVSTLELGDSALYLCASSTDRVGEKLFFGSGTQLSVL.

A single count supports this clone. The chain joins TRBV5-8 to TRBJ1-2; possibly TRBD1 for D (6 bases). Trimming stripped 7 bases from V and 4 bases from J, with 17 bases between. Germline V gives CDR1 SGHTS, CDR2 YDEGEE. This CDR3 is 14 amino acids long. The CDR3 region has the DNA TGTGCCAGCTCCATTTACGGACAGCTCTATGGCTACACCTTC. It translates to CASSIYGQLYGYTF.

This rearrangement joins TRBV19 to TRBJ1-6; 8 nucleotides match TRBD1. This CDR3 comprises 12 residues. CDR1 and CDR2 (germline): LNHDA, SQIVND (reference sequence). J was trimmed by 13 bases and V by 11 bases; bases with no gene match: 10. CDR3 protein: CACGAGGSPLHF. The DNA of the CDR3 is TGTGCCTGCGGGGCAGGGGGCTCCCCCCTCCACTTT.

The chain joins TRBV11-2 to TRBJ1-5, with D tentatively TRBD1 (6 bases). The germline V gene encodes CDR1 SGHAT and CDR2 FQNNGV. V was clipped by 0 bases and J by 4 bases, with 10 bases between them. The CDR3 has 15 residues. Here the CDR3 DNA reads TGTGCCAGCAGCTTAGATGGGGGCTTGAATCAGCCCCAGCATTTT. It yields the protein CASSLDGGLNQPQHF.

This chain's CDR3 is CASSVRPPAGGDTGELFF. For the CDR3, the DNA is TGTGCCAGCAGCGTTCGCCCCCCAGCGGGGGGAGACACCGGGGAGCTGTTTTTT. This chain connects TRBV11-3 to TRBJ2-2, with 9 bases fitting TRBD2. The J segment lost 3 bases and the V segment lost 5 bases, leaving 13 bases of the junction unmatched. The CDR3 covers 18 residues. Germline values: CDR1 SGHNT, CDR2 YENEEA.

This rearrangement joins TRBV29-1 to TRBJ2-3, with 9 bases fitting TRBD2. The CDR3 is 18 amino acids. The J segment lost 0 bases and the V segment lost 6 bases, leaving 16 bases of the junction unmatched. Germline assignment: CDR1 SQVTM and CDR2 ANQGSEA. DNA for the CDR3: TGCAGCGTCCCAGATCTGAGCGGGGGGCCAGAAAGCACAGATACGCAGTATTTT. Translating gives CSVPDLSGGPESTDTQYF.

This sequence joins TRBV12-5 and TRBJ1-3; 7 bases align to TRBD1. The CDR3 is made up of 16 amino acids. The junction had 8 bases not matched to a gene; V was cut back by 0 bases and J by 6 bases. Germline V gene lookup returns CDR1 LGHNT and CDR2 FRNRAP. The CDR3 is CASGLVVTGQVNTIYF. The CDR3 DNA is TGTGCTAGTGGTTTGGTGGTGACAGGGCAGGTAAACACCATATATTTT. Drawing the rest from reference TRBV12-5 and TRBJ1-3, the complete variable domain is DARVTQTPRHKVTEMGQEVTMRCQPILGHNTVFWYRQTMMQGLELLAYFRNRAPLDDSGMPKDRFSAEMPDATLATLKIQPSEPRDSAVYFCASGLVVTGQVNTIYFGEGSWLTVV.

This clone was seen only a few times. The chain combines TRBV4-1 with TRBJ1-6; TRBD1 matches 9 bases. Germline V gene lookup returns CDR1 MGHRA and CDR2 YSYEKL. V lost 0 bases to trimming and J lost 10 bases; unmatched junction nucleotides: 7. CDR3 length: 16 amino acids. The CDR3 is CASSQEGKQGASPLHF. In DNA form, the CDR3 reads TGCGCCAGCAGCCAAGAAGGAAAACAGGGGGCGTCACCCCTCCACTTT.

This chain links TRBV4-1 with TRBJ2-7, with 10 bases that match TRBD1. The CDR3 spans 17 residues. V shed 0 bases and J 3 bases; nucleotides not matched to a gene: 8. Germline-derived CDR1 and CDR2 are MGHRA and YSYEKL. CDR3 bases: TGCGCCAGCAGCCAAGATATAGAAGGGACAGGGGTCTACGAGCAGTACTTC. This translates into CASSQDIEGTGVYEQYF.

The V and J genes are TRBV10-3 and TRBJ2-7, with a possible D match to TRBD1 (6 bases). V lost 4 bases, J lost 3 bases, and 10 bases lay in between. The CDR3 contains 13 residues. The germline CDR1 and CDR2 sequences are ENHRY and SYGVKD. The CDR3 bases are TGTGCCATCAGTGCTGGACAGCTCTACGAGCAGTACTTC. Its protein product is CAISAGQLYEQYF.

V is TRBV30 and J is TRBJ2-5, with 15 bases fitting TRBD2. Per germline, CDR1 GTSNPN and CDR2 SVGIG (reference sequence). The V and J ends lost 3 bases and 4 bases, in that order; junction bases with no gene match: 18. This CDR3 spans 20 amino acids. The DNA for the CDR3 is TGTGCCTGGAGCCCTGAGGGACTAGCGGGGGGCACCGAAAAGCGAGAGACCCAGTACTTC. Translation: CAWSPEGLAGGTEKRETQYF.

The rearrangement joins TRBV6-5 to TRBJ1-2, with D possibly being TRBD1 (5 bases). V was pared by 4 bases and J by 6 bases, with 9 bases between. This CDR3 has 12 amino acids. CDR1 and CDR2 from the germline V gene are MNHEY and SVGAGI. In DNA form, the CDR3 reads TGTGCCAGCAGTTTAGACAGACATGGCTACACCTTC. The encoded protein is CASSLDRHGYTF.

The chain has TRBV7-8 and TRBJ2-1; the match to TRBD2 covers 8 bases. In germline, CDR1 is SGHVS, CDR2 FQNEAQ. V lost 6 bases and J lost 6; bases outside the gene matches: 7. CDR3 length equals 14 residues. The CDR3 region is CASRRGGALNEQFF. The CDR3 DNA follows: TGTGCCAGCAGACGGGGGGGGGCCCTCAATGAGCAGTTCTTC.

The CDR3 DNA reads TGTGCCAGCAGTGAATTGGCAGGGTCGACCGGGGAGCTGTTTTTT. Translated: CASSELAGSTGELFF. The V gene is TRBV6-1, the J gene TRBJ2-2, with D maybe TRBD1 (5 bases). The ends were cut back, 2 bases at V and 5 bases at J, with 12 bases in the middle. The CDR3 has 15 residues. Germline V gene sequence: CDR1 MNHNS, CDR2 SASEGT.

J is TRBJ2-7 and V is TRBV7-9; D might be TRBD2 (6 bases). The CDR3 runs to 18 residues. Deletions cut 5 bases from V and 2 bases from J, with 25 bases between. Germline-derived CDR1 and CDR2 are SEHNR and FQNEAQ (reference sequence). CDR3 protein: CASSDWRLRDWRPYEQYF. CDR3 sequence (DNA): TGTGCCAGCAGCGATTGGCGACTCCGGGACTGGAGACCCTACGAGCAGTACTTC. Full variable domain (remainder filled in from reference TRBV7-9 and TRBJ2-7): DTGVSQNPRHKITKRGQNVTFRCDPISEHNRLYWYRQTLGQGPEFLTYFQNEAQLEKSRLLSDRFSAERPKGSFSTLEIQRTEQGDSAMYLCASSDWRLRDWRPYEQYFGPGTRLTVT.

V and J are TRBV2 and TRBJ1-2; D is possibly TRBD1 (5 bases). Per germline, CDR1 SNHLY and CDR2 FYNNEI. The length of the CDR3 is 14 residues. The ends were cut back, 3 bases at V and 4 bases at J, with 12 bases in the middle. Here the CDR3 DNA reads TGTGCCAGCAGTGACGTCGGGGGGGTCTATGGCTACACCTTC. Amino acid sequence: CASSDVGGVYGYTF. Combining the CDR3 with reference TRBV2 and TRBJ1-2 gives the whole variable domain EPEVTQTPSHQVTQMGQEVILRCVPISNHLYFYWYRQILGQKVEFLVSFYNNEISEKSEIFDDQFSVERPDGSNFTLKIRSTKLEDSAMYFCASSDVGGVYGYTFGSGTRLTVV.

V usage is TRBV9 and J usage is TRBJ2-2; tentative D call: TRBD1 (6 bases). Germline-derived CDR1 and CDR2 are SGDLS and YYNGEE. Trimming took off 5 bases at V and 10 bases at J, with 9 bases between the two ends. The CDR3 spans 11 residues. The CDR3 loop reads CASRGTQELFF. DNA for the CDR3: TGTGCCAGCAGAGGGACACAGGAGCTGTTTTTT.

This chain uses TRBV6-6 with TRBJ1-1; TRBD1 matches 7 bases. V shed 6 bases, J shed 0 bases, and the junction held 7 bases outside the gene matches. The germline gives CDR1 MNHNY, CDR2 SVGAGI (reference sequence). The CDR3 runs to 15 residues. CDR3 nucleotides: TGTGCCAGCAGCACAGGGGACGGAATGAACACTGAAGCTTTCTTT. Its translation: CASSTGDGMNTEAFF.

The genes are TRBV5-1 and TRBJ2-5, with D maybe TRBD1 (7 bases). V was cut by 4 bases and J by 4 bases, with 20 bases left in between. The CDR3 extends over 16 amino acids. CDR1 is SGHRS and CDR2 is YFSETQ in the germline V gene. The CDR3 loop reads CASSHQIQGGRETQYF. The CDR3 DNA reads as TGCGCCAGCAGCCACCAAATTCAGGGGGGTCGAGAGACCCAGTACTTC.

For the CDR3, the DNA is TGTGCCAGCAGCGGATGGGACAGGGGTCGTTCACCCCTCCACTTT. This codes for CASSGWDRGRSPLHF. V and J are TRBV25-1 and TRBJ1-6, with TRBD1 matching 10 bases. V was pared by 6 bases and J by 9 bases, with 8 bases of the junction left unmatched. This CDR3 is built from 15 residues. Germline V lookup: CDR1 MGHDK, CDR2 SYGVNS. The whole variable domain, filled in from reference TRBV25-1 and TRBJ1-6, reads EADIYQTPRYLVIGTGKKITLECSQTMGHDKMYWYQQDPGMELHLIHYSYGVNSTEKGDLSSESTVSRIRTEHFPLTLESARPSHTSQYLCASSGWDRGRSPLHFGNGTRLTVT.